Shown below are 32 T cell receptor beta chains from a single sample sequenced in a study of somatic mutations in cytotoxic T cells in rheumatoid arthritis. Method: immunoSEQ multiplex PCR; TCRdb's copy keeps in-frame clones and lacks some. The table lists about 26,000 clones, more than 75% of them singletons. Sequencing used CD8+ T cells sorted from blood. The receptors shown here come from a man aged 50 to 60 in good health.

The J gene is TRBJ1-5, the V gene TRBV7-9; D not certain. Germline CDR1 reads SEHNR; CDR2 reads FQNEAQ (reference sequence). The CDR3 loop spans 14 amino acids. The V end lost 1 base, the J end lost 3 bases, and 7 bases lay between the germline ends. The CDR3, as DNA: TGTGCCAGCAGCTTAGGGCAGGACAATCAGCCCCAGCATTTT. This gives the protein CASSLGQDNQPQHF.

The chain combines TRBV9 with TRBJ2-1, with TRBD2 matching 12 bases. Per germline, CDR1 SGDLS and CDR2 YYNGEE. V lost 4 bases to trimming and J lost 4 bases; unmatched junction nucleotides: 9. The CDR3 has 17 residues. CDR3 region: CASSPRLAGDGYNEQFF. The CDR3 DNA follows: TGTGCCAGCAGCCCAAGACTAGCGGGAGATGGGTACAATGAGCAGTTCTTC.

This clone was observed a single time. The rearrangement joins TRBV27 to TRBJ1-2; weak D call: TRBD1 (6 bases). CDR1 and CDR2 from the germline V gene are MNHEY and SMNVEV (reference sequence). V lost 6 bases to trimming and J lost 6 bases, with 26 bases between them. This CDR3 comprises 17 residues. CDR3 amino acids: CASSRTRRDTSGHGYTF. The CDR3 nucleotides read TGTGCCAGCAGCCGTACACGTCGGGACACCTCGGGTCATGGCTACACCTTC.

The CDR3 sequence: CASSLSLRREWDEQYF. The CDR3 DNA reads TGTGCCAGCAGCCTAAGTTTGAGGCGGGAGTGGGACGAGCAGTACTTC. The rearrangement joins TRBV11-2 to TRBJ2-7, with 7 bases that match TRBD2. With 5 bases clipped from V and 5 bases from J, the junction kept 15 bases outside the gene matches. The CDR3 length is 16 residues. Germline loops: CDR1 SGHAT, CDR2 FQNNGV.

The rearrangement links TRBV7-2 to TRBJ1-3, with D unclear. CDR3 length: 15 residues. Germline CDR1 SGHTA, CDR2 FQGNSA. V was clipped by 5 bases and J by 1 base, with 12 bases between them. The CDR3 is CASSRRDSSGNTIYF. The CDR3 region has the DNA TGTGCCAGCAGCCGACGAGATTCGTCTGGAAACACCATATATTTT.

The genes are TRBV6-5 and TRBJ2-2; 13 bases are a match to TRBD2. Germline V gene sequence: CDR1 MNHEY, CDR2 SVGAGI. The CDR3 runs 16 residues. J was trimmed by 7 bases and V by 3 bases; bases with no gene match: 5. CDR3 coding DNA: TGTGCCAGCAGTTATCGGACTAGCGGGAGCGGCGGGGAGCTGTTTTTT. Translating it yields CASSYRTSGSGGELFF.

This chain connects TRBV11-3 to TRBJ1-1; D perhaps matches TRBD1 (6 bases). The V and J ends lost 3 bases and 3 bases respectively, with 14 bases between them. The CDR3 is 15 amino acids. Per germline, CDR1 SGHNT and CDR2 YENEEA. The CDR3, as DNA: TGTGCCAGCAGCTTCCCCCAGGGGATGGACACTGAAGCTTTCTTT. The encoded protein is CASSFPQGMDTEAFF.

The chain has TRBV30 and TRBJ2-2; TRBD1 matches at 7 bases. The germline gives CDR1 GTSNPN, CDR2 SVGIG (reference sequence). The CDR3 spans 12 residues. After removal of 4 bases from V and 6 bases from J, the junction contained 2 bases not matched to a gene. CDR3 sequence: CAWNQGAGELFF. The CDR3 coding sequence is TGTGCCTGGAACCAGGGGGCCGGGGAGCTGTTTTTT.

The chain uses TRBV5-1 and TRBJ2-7; weak D call: TRBD2 (6 bases). V lost 3 bases and J lost 0, with 16 bases in between. This CDR3 comprises 16 residues. Germline lookup yields CDR1 SGHRS and CDR2 YFSETQ. The CDR3 here is CASSSPGGVSSYEQYF. As DNA, the CDR3 is TGCGCCAGCAGCTCGCCCGGCGGGGTTAGCTCCTACGAGCAGTACTTC.

The genes are TRBV6-1 and TRBJ2-7; D not certain. The V gene lost 7 bases and the J gene lost 0 bases, with 16 bases spanning the gap. Germline V gene lookup returns CDR1 MNHNS and CDR2 SASEGT. The CDR3 loop spans 15 amino acids. CDR3: CASKGSPLNSYEQYF. The CDR3 coding sequence is TGTGCCAGCAAAGGTTCGCCCCTAAACTCCTACGAGCAGTACTTC.

The chain recombines TRBV9 with TRBJ2-5; weak D call: TRBD2 (5 bases). This CDR3 is 15 amino acids long. CDR1 and CDR2 from the germline V gene are SGDLS and YYNGEE. The V and J ends lost 3 bases and 3 bases respectively, with 15 bases between them. The CDR3: CASSDLESGKETQYF. CDR3 nucleotide sequence: TGTGCCAGCAGCGACCTGGAGTCGGGGAAAGAGACCCAGTACTTC. Variable domain in full (rest from reference TRBV9 and TRBJ2-5): DSGVTQTPKHLITATGQRVTLRCSPRSGDLSVYWYQQSLDQGLQFLIQYYNGEERAKGNILERFSAQQFPDLHSELNLSSLELGDSALYFCASSDLESGKETQYFGPGTRLLVL.

V and J are TRBV2 and TRBJ1-1; D uncertain. V lost 3 bases and J 5 bases, leaving 22 bases between the germline ends. Germline V gene data show CDR1 as SNHLY and CDR2 as FYNNEI. This CDR3 has 17 residues. This chain's CDR3 is CASSEALGFKVGTEAFF. The DNA of the CDR3 is TGTGCCAGCAGTGAGGCCCTTGGCTTTAAGGTTGGGACTGAAGCTTTCTTT.

This chain joins TRBV7-9 and TRBJ2-7; D is perhaps TRBD2 (5 bases). Trimming removed 5 bases at V and 5 bases at J, with 22 bases between. Germline CDR1 SEHNR, CDR2 FQNEAQ (reference sequence). The CDR3 totals 16 residues. Here the CDR3 reads CASSPPGVGNTNEQYV. In nucleotides, the CDR3 is TGTGCCAGCAGCCCCCCCGGGGTCGGGAATACCAACGAGCAGTACGTC.

This chain joins TRBV7-9 and TRBJ2-1; TRBD1 matches at 10 bases. The J segment lost 8 bases and the V segment lost 0 bases, leaving 16 bases of the junction unmatched. Germline CDR1 reads SEHNR; CDR2 reads FQNEAQ (reference sequence). The CDR3 runs to 19 residues. CDR3 amino acids: CASSLARDRGAWRRYEQFF. CDR3 nucleotides: TGTGCCAGCAGCTTAGCGCGGGACAGGGGAGCTTGGCGGAGATATGAGCAGTTCTTC.

This chain uses TRBV27 with TRBJ1-2; D is possibly TRBD1 (6 bases). The CDR3 runs 15 residues. Germline CDR1 and CDR2: MNHEY and SMNVEV (reference sequence). V dropped 5 bases and J dropped 8 bases, with 21 bases sitting between them. The chain's CDR3 is CASSPLGQLVEGYTF. The CDR3 nucleotides read TGTGCCAGCAGTCCGCTAGGACAGTTAGTTGAGGGCTACACCTTC.

J is TRBJ1-1 and V is TRBV29-1; 7 positions agree with TRBD1. Per germline, CDR1 SQVTM and CDR2 ANQGSEA. Trimming at V came to 4 bases and at J to 1 base, leaving 6 bases not matched to a gene. This CDR3 has 14 residues. CDR3 in DNA: TGCAGCGTTGGCTTCCGGGACAGGAACACTGAAGCTTTCTTT. This codes for CSVGFRDRNTEAFF. The entire variable domain, with the rest obtained from reference TRBV29-1 and TRBJ1-1, is as follows: SAVISQKPSRDICQRGTSLTIQCQVDSQVTMMFWYRQQPGQSLTLIATANQGSEATYESGFVIDKFPISRPNLTFSTLTVSNMSPEDSSIYLCSVGFRDRNTEAFFGQGTRLTVV.

The chain is built from TRBV4-1 and TRBJ2-7, with TRBD2 matching over 13 bases. Germline V gene lookup returns CDR1 MGHRA and CDR2 YSYEKL. This CDR3 region has 15 residues. J gave up 7 bases and V 1 base, and 4 bases lay outside the gene matches. CDR3 region: CASSQGGLAGAEQYF. The CDR3 nucleotides read TGCGCCAGCAGCCAAGGAGGACTAGCGGGAGCTGAGCAGTACTTC.

This chain connects TRBV7-8 to TRBJ1-5, with a weak D call TRBD1 (5 bases). The CDR3 spans 17 residues. The germline V gene has CDR1 SGHVS and CDR2 FQNEAQ. Trimming removed 1 base from V and 0 bases from J, with 13 bases in between. CDR3 bases: TGTGCCAGCAGCTTAGGGGGACGGCGTTATAGCAATCAGCCCCAGCATTTT. Encoded protein: CASSLGGRRYSNQPQHF.

V usage is TRBV7-9 and J usage is TRBJ2-1; no clear D gene. There are 14 residues in the CDR3. V lost 5 bases and J 5 bases, leaving 13 bases between the germline ends. In germline, CDR1 is SEHNR, CDR2 FQNEAQ (reference sequence). The CDR3 is CASSPVAVDNEQFF. In DNA form, the CDR3 reads TGTGCCAGCAGCCCGGTGGCGGTGGACAATGAGCAGTTCTTC.

V and J are TRBV9 and TRBJ2-1; 7 positions agree with TRBD2. Per germline, CDR1 SGDLS and CDR2 YYNGEE. Trimming at V came to 4 bases and at J to 1 base, leaving 14 bases not matched to a gene. The CDR3 extends over 18 amino acids. CDR3 coding DNA: TGTGCCAGCAGCTCCCCTCAGGTGGGGGAGGGGTCCTACAATGAGCAGTTCTTC. Translating gives CASSSPQVGEGSYNEQFF.

The genes are TRBV7-3 and TRBJ2-3; 10 bases agree with TRBD2. The CDR3 covers 18 residues. The V gene's germline CDR1 is SGHTA and CDR2 FQGTGA. The V segment lost 4 bases and the J segment 0 bases; nucleotides outside the gene matches: 10. CDR3 loop: CASSSTSGNAISTDTQYF. For the CDR3, the DNA is TGTGCCAGCAGCTCTACTAGCGGGAATGCGATTAGCACAGATACGCAGTATTTT.

This clone has more than one count but fewer than ten. The chain couples TRBV9 to TRBJ2-7, with 12 bases fitting TRBD2. Germline V gene sequence: CDR1 SGDLS, CDR2 YYNGEE. The CDR3 is 15 amino acids. J was trimmed by 2 bases and V by 0 bases; bases with no gene match: 0. In DNA form, the CDR3 reads TGTGCCAGCAGCGTAGGGACTAGCGGGACCTACGAGCAGTACTTC. This encodes CASSVGTSGTYEQYF. Drawing the rest from reference TRBV9 and TRBJ2-7, the complete variable domain is DSGVTQTPKHLITATGQRVTLRCSPRSGDLSVYWYQQSLDQGLQFLIQYYNGEERAKGNILERFSAQQFPDLHSELNLSSLELGDSALYFCASSVGTSGTYEQYFGPGTRLTVT.

V and J are TRBV5-5 and TRBJ2-3; unclear D gene. The V end lost 0 bases, the J end lost 2 bases, and 4 bases lay between the germline ends. This CDR3 comprises 13 residues. Per germline, CDR1 SGHKS and CDR2 YYEKEE (reference sequence). CDR3 in amino acids: CASSLDVTDTQYF. CDR3 nucleotide sequence: TGTGCCAGCAGCTTGGATGTCACAGATACGCAGTATTTT. Complete variable domain (other parts from reference TRBV5-5 and TRBJ2-3): DAGVTQSPTHLIKTRGQQVTLRCSPISGHKSVSWYQQVLGQGPQFIFQYYEKEERGRGNFPDRFSARQFPNYSSELNVNALLLGDSALYLCASSLDVTDTQYFGPGTRLTVL.

The V and J genes are TRBV5-1 and TRBJ1-1; the match to TRBD1 covers 11 bases. CDR1 is SGHRS and CDR2 is YFSETQ in the germline V gene. The CDR3 covers 14 residues. The trim removed 4 bases at V and 6 bases at J, leaving 5 bases unmatched. Here the CDR3 DNA reads TGCGCCAGCAGCCTGGGACAGGGGGTTCCTGAAGCTTTCTTT. As protein: CASSLGQGVPEAFF.

This chain joins TRBV30 and TRBJ2-7, with D unclear. This CDR3 contains 13 residues. Germline V lookup: CDR1 GTSNPN, CDR2 SVGIG (reference sequence). Trimming removed 2 bases at V and 0 bases at J, with 8 bases between. In DNA form, the CDR3 reads TGTGCCTGGAGTCACAGAAGCTCCTACGAGCAGTACTTC. As protein: CAWSHRSSYEQYF. Full variable domain (missing parts from reference TRBV30 and TRBJ2-7): SQTIHQWPATLVQPVGSPLSLECTVEGTSNPNLYWYRQAAGRGLQLLFYSVGIGQISSEVPQNLSASRPQDRQFILSSKKLLLSDSGFYLCAWSHRSSYEQYFGPGTRLTVT.

The J gene is TRBJ2-1, the V gene TRBV7-9, with TRBD2 identical over 9 bases. CDR1 and CDR2 (germline): SEHNR, FQNEAQ (reference sequence). V lost 5 bases and J lost 7; bases outside the gene matches: 9. CDR3 length: 15 amino acids. As DNA, the CDR3 is TGTGCCAGCAGCCCCGTAGCGGGAGAAGGGAATGAGCAGTTCTTC. This gives the protein CASSPVAGEGNEQFF. The variable domain in full, with the rest retrieved from reference TRBV7-9 and TRBJ2-1, is DTGVSQNPRHKITKRGQNVTFRCDPISEHNRLYWYRQTLGQGPEFLTYFQNEAQLEKSRLLSDRFSAERPKGSFSTLEIQRTEQGDSAMYLCASSPVAGEGNEQFFGPGTRLTVL.

V gene TRBV7-9 combines with J gene TRBJ2-1, with D possibly being TRBD1 (6 bases). Germline CDR1 is SEHNR and CDR2 is FQNEAQ (reference sequence). Trimming stripped 5 bases from V and 8 bases from J, with 19 bases between. The CDR3 is 15 amino acids. The DNA of the CDR3 is TGTGCCAGCAGCACCACCGAAACAGGGTACGATGAGCAGTTCTTC. As protein: CASSTTETGYDEQFF.

This clone has only one observation. This rearrangement joins TRBV6-4 to TRBJ2-1; 9 bases match TRBD2. V lost 0 bases, J lost 4 bases, and 4 bases stayed unmatched. This CDR3 region has 16 residues. Per germline, CDR1 MRHNA and CDR2 SNTAGT. The CDR3 here is CASSDSASGEYNEQFF. CDR3 in DNA: TGTGCCAGCAGTGACTCAGCTAGCGGGGAATACAATGAGCAGTTCTTC.

V and J are TRBV27 and TRBJ1-4, with 12 bases aligning to TRBD1. Germline CDR1 MNHEY, CDR2 SMNVEV (reference sequence). V lost 5 bases to trimming and J lost 7 bases; unmatched junction nucleotides: 11. This CDR3 has 17 residues. The CDR3 reads CASSTSGTGGESEKLFF. The CDR3 DNA reads TGTGCCAGCAGTACCTCCGGGACAGGGGGCGAGAGTGAAAAACTGTTTTTT. The full variable domain, rest sourced from reference TRBV27 and TRBJ1-4, is EAQVTQNPRYLITVTGKKLTVTCSQNMNHEYMSWYRQDPGLGLRQIYYSMNVEVTDKGDVPEGYKVSRKEKRNFPLILESPSPNQTSLYFCASSTSGTGGESEKLFFGSGTQLSVL.

The V gene is TRBV5-6, the J gene TRBJ2-7, with D perhaps given as TRBD1 or TRBD2 (6 bases each). V lost 0 bases, J lost 0 bases, and 16 bases lay in between. Germline V gene data show CDR1 as SGHDT and CDR2 as YYEEEE. This CDR3 is built from 17 residues. CDR3 amino acids: CASSLGGRTVLSYEQYF. As DNA, the CDR3 is TGTGCCAGCAGCTTGGGGGGGAGGACAGTCCTCTCCTACGAGCAGTACTTC.

The chain combines TRBV10-3 with TRBJ2-7, with a possible D match to TRBD1 (6 bases). This CDR3 has 12 residues. V was trimmed by 6 bases and J by 2 bases, leaving 8 bases between them. Looked up from germline, CDR1 is ENHRY and CDR2 is SYGVKD. This chain's CDR3 is CAIRAGAYEQYF. The CDR3 DNA follows: TGTGCCATCAGAGCAGGGGCCTACGAGCAGTACTTC.

The chain couples TRBV11-3 to TRBJ2-7, with D unclear. This CDR3 is built from 15 residues. The germline gives CDR1 SGHNT, CDR2 YENEEA. V was cut by 4 bases and J by 5 bases, with 18 bases left in between. This CDR3 is CASSYPVSHGDEQYF. CDR3 nucleotides: TGTGCCAGCAGCTACCCGGTGAGTCACGGCGACGAGCAGTACTTC.